This record looks at one T cell receptor beta chain sequence and its context. Its cognate antigen is unknown. The same CDR3 also results from other DNA sequences found in this sample. CDR3 size: 15 residues. CDR1 and CDR2 from the germline V gene are LGHNA and YSLEER. V lost 0 bases and J lost 3; bases outside the gene matches: 2. The data derive from a study of shared clonotypes between healthy human individuals. Findings and limits, study-wide: Researchers sampled blood only, noting tissue repertoires likely differ.

Running of the assay took place at deep level. TCRdb's table, derived via immunoSEQ multiplex PCR, lists solely in-frame clones and lacks some. The profile covers over a million clones, with around 78% appearing a single time and more than 0.45% taken by the ten largest. The material sequenced was memory CD4+ T cells from PBMCs. The subset: CD45RA-negative fraction. The rearrangement uses TRBV4-3 and TRBJ2-3, with 8 positions matching TRBD1. The receptor comes from a man younger than 35 in good health. Some clones in this sample may be carry-over from other donors' samples. CDR3 nucleotides: TGCGCCAGCAGCCAAGATACAGGGGGGACAGATACGCAGTATTTT. It is translated as CASSQDTGGTDTQYF.